This is a list of T cell receptor beta chains from one sample in a study of cytomegalovirus exposure and HLA in healthy donors. Profiling relied on immunoSEQ multiplex PCR, and the TCRdb table lists in-frame clones only, not all of them. The repertoire holds some 200,000 clones, with over 70% as singletons. The specimen sequenced was PBMCs. The receptors come from a man in his fifties in good health and CMV-seronegative. Each CDR3 is given with its conserved first and last residue. The order of the fields is D gene, V gene, J gene, clone size, CDR3 DNA, CDR3 protein. The D gene is left open where the match is weak. Clone size, where shown, is once, few, many, or a class for clones that have expanded.

NA	TRBV5-5	TRBJ1-2	NA	TGTGCCAGCAGCTTGGCCGAGTATGGCTACACCTTC	CASSLAEYGYTF
NA	TRBV9	TRBJ2-5	NA	TGTGCCAGCAGCGTAGACCCCGAACAGGGATCCCAGTACTTC	CASSVDPEQGSQYF
TRBD2	TRBV7-9	TRBJ2-3	NA	TGTGCCAGCAGCATTACCGGGGGGGCGGCGAACACAGATACGCAGTATTTT	CASSITGGAANTDTQYF
NA	TRBV7-9	TRBJ1-2	NA	TGTGCCAGCAGCTGGCGCTCCCTGACAGTTCCTGTTGGCTACACCTTC	CASSWRSLTVPVGYTF
NA	TRBV15	TRBJ1-2	once	TGTGCCACCAGCCCGCCGGGAGGAAACTATGGCTACACCTTC	CATSPPGGNYGYTF
TRBD1	TRBV2	TRBJ1-1	NA	TGTGCCAGAGGGACAGTAAACACTGAAGCTTTCTTT	CARGTVNTEAFF
TRBD1	TRBV19	TRBJ2-1	NA	TGTGCCAGTAGCACAGGGGGGTCCGGCAATGAGCAGTTCTTC	CASSTGGSGNEQFF
TRBD1	TRBV7-9	TRBJ1-2	NA	TGTGCCAGCAGCTTAGCGGCAGGGGGCAACTATGGCTACACCTTC	CASSLAAGGNYGYTF
TRBD1	TRBV7-2	TRBJ1-2	few	TGTGCCAGCAGCAAAGGGGGGACAGGGTCGGCTGGCTACACCTTC	CASSKGGTGSAGYTF
TRBD1	TRBV2	TRBJ2-3	NA	TGTGCCAGCCGACAGGGGGTGAACACAGATACGCAGTATTTT	CASRQGVNTDTQYF
TRBD1	TRBV5-1	TRBJ2-7	few	TGCGCCAGCAGCGGACAGGGCCGGGGGCAGTACTTC	CASSGQGRGQYF
TRBD1	TRBV6-5	TRBJ1-5	NA	TGTGCCAGCAGGCCCTCAGGGGGCAGGGAGCCCCAGCATTTT	CASRPSGGREPQHF
NA	TRBV5-1	TRBJ1-1	NA	TGCGCCAGCAGCTTGGATGGGAGGAACACTGAAGCTTTCTTT	CASSLDGRNTEAFF
NA	TRBV6-5	TRBJ1-2	NA	TGTGCCAGCAGGGGTGGCAGGCTCTTAGGCTACACCTTC	CASRGGRLLGYTF
NA	TRBV11-2	TRBJ2-5	NA	TGTGCCAGCAGTCTAGGGGGGGGAGCGGGGGAGACCCAGTACTTC	CASSLGGGAGETQYF
NA	TRBV19	TRBJ2-7	NA	TGTGCCAGTAGTACCCTTAACGGGGGGCCTTTATCGTACGAGCAGTACTTC	CASSTLNGGPLSYEQYF
NA	TRBV7-8	TRBJ2-1	few	TGTGCCAGCAGCTCCAGGGGTGTAAGGAATGAGCAGTTCTTC	CASSSRGVRNEQFF
NA	TRBV7-9	TRBJ1-5	NA	TGTGCCAGCAGCTTAGAAGGGGGTGTTCAGCCCCAGCATTTT	CASSLEGGVQPQHF
NA	TRBV11-2	TRBJ2-1	NA	TGTGCCAGCAGGTCTTACAATGAGCAGTTCTTC	CASRSYNEQFF
NA	TRBV4-1	TRBJ2-1	NA	TGCGCCAGCAGCCAAGAATGGGGGGGGGCATATGAGCAGTTCTTC	CASSQEWGGAYEQFF
TRBD1	TRBV6-5	TRBJ2-7	NA	TGTGCCAGCAGTTACTCGACAGGGAATGGATACGAGCAGTACTTC	CASSYSTGNGYEQYF
NA	TRBV29-1	TRBJ1-3	NA	TGCAGCGTTGTCGCGGGGGCTAAACGGAACACCATATATTTT	CSVVAGAKRNTIYF
NA	TRBV7-2	TRBJ1-4	NA	TGTGCCAGCAGCTTATTGGGGGGGGAAAAACTGTTTTTT	CASSLLGGEKLFF
NA	TRBV6-4	TRBJ1-1	few	TGTGCCAGCAGTAGAGACAGCCTGAACACTGAAGCTTTCTTT	CASSRDSLNTEAFF
NA	TRBV7-9	TRBJ2-7	NA	TGTGCCAGCAGCACAGGGGACGCGGGGGGTGCGGAGCAGTACTTC	CASSTGDAGGAEQYF
TRBD1	TRBV10-3	TRBJ2-5	NA	TGTGCCATCAGGGCCGGGACAGAAGAGACCCAGTACTTC	CAIRAGTEETQYF
NA	TRBV4-1	TRBJ1-2	NA	TGCGCCAGCAGCCAATCCGTAGACATACGAAAAGGCTACACCTTC	CASSQSVDIRKGYTF
TRBD1	TRBV2	TRBJ1-5	NA	TGTGCCAGCAGCGAATTCCGGGACAGAGTGTTGCCCCAGCATTTT	CASSEFRDRVLPQHF
NA	TRBV7-2	TRBJ1-1	NA	TGTGCCAGCAGCCACCCGGGGTTGGGCCATATGAACACTGAAGCTTTCTTT	CASSHPGLGHMNTEAFF
TRBD1	TRBV27	TRBJ2-2	NA	TGTGCCAGCAGTCTGGGACAGGGGATCGGGGAGCTGTTTTTT	CASSLGQGIGELFF
NA	TRBV15	TRBJ2-7	NA	TGTGCCACCAGCAGGGGACGGGAGAGCTCCTACGAGCAGTACTTC	CATSRGRESSYEQYF
TRBD2	TRBV30	TRBJ2-7	NA	TGTGCCTGGACGAGCGGGGGGACCTCCTACGAGCAGTACTTC	CAWTSGGTSYEQYF
TRBD1	TRBV6-6	TRBJ1-6	NA	TGTGCCAGCAGTCACAAACGGACAGGGTTGAATTCACCCCTCCACTTT	CASSHKRTGLNSPLHF
NA	TRBV7-3	TRBJ1-1	few	TGTGCCAGCAGCCCACAGGGCAGAAACACTGAAGCTTTCTTT	CASSPQGRNTEAFF
NA	TRBV4-1	TRBJ1-4	NA	TGCGCCAGCAGCCAAGATCCGGCCGGGACTGGGGCAACTAATGAAAAACTGTTTTTT	CASSQDPAGTGATNEKLFF
NA	TRBV4-3	TRBJ2-7	NA	TGCGCCAGTACACAGGGCGCAGAGTACTTC	CASTQGAEYF
NA	TRBV6-6	TRBJ2-7	once	TGTGCCAGCAGTCCCGCCGGGGGACGGTCCTACGAGCAGTACTTC	CASSPAGGRSYEQYF
NA	TRBV6-5	TRBJ1-6	NA	TGTGCCAGCAGTTATGGGGCCACCTCCTATAATTCACCCCTCCACTTT	CASSYGATSYNSPLHF
TRBD1	TRBV5-1	TRBJ2-6	NA	TGCGCCAGCAGTATTTTCTTAGGACAGGGGGCTGGGGCCAACGTCCTGACTTTC	CASSIFLGQGAGANVLTF
NA	TRBV5-1	TRBJ1-1	NA	TGCGCCAGCAGCCCTGTTCTTTACGGGGGTTCGCGAGACACTGAAGCTTTCTTT	CASSPVLYGGSRDTEAFF
NA	TRBV7-7	TRBJ2-5	NA	TGTGCTAGCAGCTTATCGACGGGCCAAGAGACCCAGTACTTC	CASSLSTGQETQYF
NA	TRBV7-2	TRBJ1-1	NA	TGTGCCAGCAGCCCCTCCACGGTGAACACTGAAGCTTTCTTT	CASSPSTVNTEAFF
NA	TRBV7-9	TRBJ2-5	NA	TGTGCCAGCAGCTTAGCGTGGCAGGGAGAGACCCAGTACTTC	CASSLAWQGETQYF
NA	TRBV5-1	TRBJ2-3	NA	TGCGCCAGCAAAAACAAGCCGGGTGATACGCAGTATTTT	CASKNKPGDTQYF
TRBD2	TRBV4-1	TRBJ2-7	NA	TGCGCCAGCAGCCAGGTACGGGGGGACTACGAGCAGTACTTC	CASSQVRGDYEQYF
NA	TRBV30	TRBJ1-6	NA	TGTGCCTGGACCCAGGGAACCGTCGATTCACCCCTCCACTTT	CAWTQGTVDSPLHF
NA	TRBV5-4	TRBJ2-2	NA	TGTGCCAGCAGCTTAGGAAAGGGAGGTCGTTTGGCCGGGGAGCTGTTTTTT	CASSLGKGGRLAGELFF
TRBD1	TRBV7-8	TRBJ1-2	NA	TGTGCCAGCAGCGGACAGGTCCTTCTTAACTATGGCTACACCTTC	CASSGQVLLNYGYTF
NA	TRBV4-2	TRBJ1-4	once	TGTGCCAGCAGCCAAGAAGGGGGGGACAATAGACTTTTT	CASSQEGGDNRLF
NA	TRBV1	TRBJ1-1	NA	TGCACCAGCAGCCAAGGATTGGGAGGGAACACTGAAGCTTTCTTT	CTSSQGLGGNTEAFF
TRBD2	TRBV2	TRBJ2-2	NA	TGTGCCAGCAGTGAACGGGGGGCCGGGGAGCTGTTTTTT	CASSERGAGELFF
NA	TRBV4-3	TRBJ1-6	NA	TGCGCCAGCAGCCAAGTACACATAGACCCAGGGTCCTATAATTCACCCCTCCACTTT	CASSQVHIDPGSYNSPLHF
NA	TRBV19	TRBJ1-5	NA	TGTGCCAGTAGTATAGGTGGGGGCAGGAATCAGCCCCAGCATTTT	CASSIGGGRNQPQHF
NA	TRBV7-2	TRBJ1-5	NA	TGTGCCAGCAGCTTAGATTCCGGCAATCAGCCCCAGCATTTT	CASSLDSGNQPQHF
NA	TRBV10-3	TRBJ2-1	NA	TGTGCCATCAGTGACAGGGTTGGCAATGAGCAGTTCTTC	CAISDRVGNEQFF
NA	TRBV19	TRBJ1-1	NA	TGTGCCAGTAGTATAGGGGGCCTTACGAACACTGAAGCTTTCTTT	CASSIGGLTNTEAFF
NA	TRBV9	TRBJ1-3	NA	TGTGCCAGCAGCGCCGTGGCAGGGCGAGGAAACACCATATATTTT	CASSAVAGRGNTIYF
NA	TRBV7-3	TRBJ2-2	NA	TGTGCCAGCAGCTTAGGCGGCGGCTCCGCGAACACCGGGGAGCTGTTTTTT	CASSLGGGSANTGELFF
NA	TRBV6-5	TRBJ2-7	NA	TGTGCCAGCAGTTCCCTCCTACGGAGCTACGAGCAGTACTTC	CASSSLLRSYEQYF